The clone carrying this TCR beta chain was observed at least ten times. Its target is unknown. This entry comes from a study of T cells in Graves' hyperthyroidism and ophthalmopathy. Study-level results: Blood samples included most of the expanded thyroid clonotypes exceeding 0.001.

RNA transcripts were the template for amplifying TCR beta CDR3 regions. First-round RT-PCR with HTBI primers amplified the TCR CDR3 region. TCRdb redid the calling of the multiplex PCR reads with MiXCR, one entry per CDR3 protein. The data show around 700,000 distinct CDR3 sequences, 30% to 40% seen once. The CDR3 has 14 amino acids. J lost 7 bases, V lost 4 bases, and 3 bases had no gene match. From germline, CDR1 is SNHLY and CDR2 FYNNEI. The TCR comes from a woman aged 40 to 55 with Graves' hyperthyroidism. V gene TRBV2 combines with J gene TRBJ1-6; 8 nucleotides line up with TRBD1. The sample comprised blood. Here the CDR3 DNA reads TGTGCCAGCAGTGGGACAGGGTTGAATTCACCCCTCCACTTT. Residues: CASSGTGLNSPLHF.